This TCR beta chain is drawn from a study of cytomegalovirus exposure and HLA in healthy donors. Study-level results: Donor immune exposure was known only as CMV serostatus.

After removal of 4 bases from V and 5 bases from J, the junction contained 2 bases not matched to a gene. This CDR3 is built from 15 residues. Germline V gene data show CDR1 as MNHEY and CDR2 as SMNVEV (reference sequence). Comments on this clone: The antigen is unknown.

Vbeta (60) and Jbeta (13) primers were used in the PCR. Method: immunoSEQ multiplex PCR; TCRdb's copy keeps in-frame clones and lacks some. The sample has 41,000 or so clones. The rearrangement uses TRBV27 and TRBJ2-1, with 13 bases lining up with TRBD2. Material: PBMCs. The receptor's source is a man aged 30 to 45 in good health and CMV-seronegative. The DNA for the CDR3 is TGTGCCAGCAGTTCCGGGACTAGCGGGAACAATGAGCAGTTCTTC. As protein: CASSSGTSGNNEQFF.